These T cell receptor beta chains were read from a single sample in a study of spatial heterogeneity in lung cancer. One entry per CDR3 protein, called by TCRdb with MiXCR from the 5' RACE reads. Counted here are roughly 10,000 distinct CDR3 sequences, over 6% occurring once; the ten biggest clones make up under 30%. The specimen comprised PBMCs, sampled at surgery. Receptor source: a male donor with early-stage non-small cell lung cancer. Both conserved end residues are part of each CDR3. The D gene is left open where the match is weak. Part of the rows lack a size; the others show once, few, many or a class for expanded clones.

d_call j_call v_call clone_size cdr3_aa cdr3_nt
TRBD2 TRBJ2-3 TRBV28 medium-sized CASSPGTSGRRDTQYF TGTGCCAGCAGTCCCGGGACTAGCGGGAGGAGGGATACGCAGTATTTT
. TRBJ2-5 TRBV13 many CASSFVKWRGQETQYF TGTGCCAGCAGCTTTGTCAAATGGCGGGGCCAAGAGACCCAGTACTTC
. TRBJ1-2 TRBV30 medium-sized CAWRPQGTNYGYTF TGTGCCTGGAGGCCACAGGGAACTAACTATGGCTACACCTTC
. TRBJ1-2 TRBV24-1 many CATSETGTYGYTF TGTGCCACCAGTGAAACAGGAACCTATGGCTACACCTTC
. TRBJ1-1 TRBV27 . CASSPPGATEAFF TGTGCCAGCAGTCCCCCGGGGGCCACTGAAGCTTTCTTT
. TRBJ2-3 TRBV18 . CASSPLEGTDTQYF TGTGCCAGCTCACCCCTTGAGGGCACAGATACGCAGTATTTT
. TRBJ2-1 TRBV29-1 many CSVWSPYNEQFF TGCAGCGTTTGGTCCCCGTACAATGAGCAGTTCTTC
TRBD2 TRBJ2-5 TRBV10-3 . CAISDSGGRAAETQYF TGTGCCATCAGTGATTCAGGCGGGAGGGCCGCTGAGACCCAGTACTTC
. TRBJ2-3 TRBV5-4 medium-sized CASSLQGSTDTQYF TGTGCCAGCAGCTTGCAGGGAAGCACAGATACGCAGTATTTT
. TRBJ2-7 TRBV20-1 many CSANPGTSEQYF TGCAGTGCCAATCCCGGGACATCCGAGCAGTACTTC
TRBD1 TRBJ2-1 TRBV29-1 many CSVAGTGLMEQFF TGCAGCGTTGCCGGGACAGGGCTTATGGAGCAGTTCTTC
. TRBJ1-4 TRBV7-9 few CASSAGTPGGEKLFF TGTGCCAGCAGCGCCGGGACACCCGGGGGGGAAAAACTGTTTTTT
. TRBJ2-1 TRBV28 medium-sized CASRGPLSGKEQFF TGTGCCAGCAGGGGGCCCTTAAGTGGAAAGGAGCAGTTCTTC